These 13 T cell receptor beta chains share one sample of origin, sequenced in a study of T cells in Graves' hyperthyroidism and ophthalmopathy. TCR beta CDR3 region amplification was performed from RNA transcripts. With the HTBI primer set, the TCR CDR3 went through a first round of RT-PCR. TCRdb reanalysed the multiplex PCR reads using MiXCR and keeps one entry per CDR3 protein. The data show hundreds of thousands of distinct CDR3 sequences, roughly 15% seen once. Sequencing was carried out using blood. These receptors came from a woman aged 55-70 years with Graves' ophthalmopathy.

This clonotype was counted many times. The CDR3 loop is CASLLAGGYNEQFF. For the CDR3, the DNA is TGTGCCAGTCTACTAGCGGGAGGATACAATGAGCAGTTCTTC. The chain employs TRBV28 and TRBJ2-1; 12 bases are shared with TRBD2. V gave up 9 bases and J gave up 4 bases; unmatched junction bases: 4. The CDR3 runs 14 residues. CDR1 MDHEN and CDR2 SYDVKM come from the germline V gene.

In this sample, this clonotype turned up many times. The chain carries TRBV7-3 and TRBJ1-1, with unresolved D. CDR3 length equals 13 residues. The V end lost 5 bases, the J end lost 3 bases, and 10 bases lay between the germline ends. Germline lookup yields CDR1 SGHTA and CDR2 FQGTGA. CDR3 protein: CASSRDTDTEAFF. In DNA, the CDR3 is TGTGCCAGCAGCCGCGACACGGACACTGAAGCTTTCTTT.

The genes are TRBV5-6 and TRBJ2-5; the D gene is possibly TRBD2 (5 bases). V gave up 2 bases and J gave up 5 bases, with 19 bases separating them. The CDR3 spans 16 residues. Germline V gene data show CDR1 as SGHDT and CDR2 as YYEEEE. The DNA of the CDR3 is TGTGCCAGCAGCTTACCGGGCGGAACTAGTGTGGAGACCCAGTACTTC. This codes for CASSLPGGTSVETQYF.

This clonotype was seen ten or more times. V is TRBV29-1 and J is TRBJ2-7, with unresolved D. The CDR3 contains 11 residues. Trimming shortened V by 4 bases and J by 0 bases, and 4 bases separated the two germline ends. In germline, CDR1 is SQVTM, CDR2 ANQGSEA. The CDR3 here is CSVGGSYEQYF. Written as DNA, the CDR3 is TGCAGCGTTGGGGGCTCCTACGAGCAGTACTTC.

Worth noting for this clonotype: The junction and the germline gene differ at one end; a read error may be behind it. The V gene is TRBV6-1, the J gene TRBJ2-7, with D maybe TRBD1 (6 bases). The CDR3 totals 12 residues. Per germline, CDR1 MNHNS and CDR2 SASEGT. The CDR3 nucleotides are TGTGCCGGCAGAGAACTACAGGGTGAGCAGTACTTC. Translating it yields CAGRELQGEQYF.

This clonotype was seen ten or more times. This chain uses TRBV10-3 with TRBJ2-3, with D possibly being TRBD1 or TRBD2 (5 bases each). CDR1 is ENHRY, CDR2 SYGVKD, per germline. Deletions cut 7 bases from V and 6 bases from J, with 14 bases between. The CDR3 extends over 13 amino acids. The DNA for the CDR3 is TGTGCCATCACCCGCAGGGAGACGGATACGCAGTATTTT. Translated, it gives CAITRRETDTQYF.

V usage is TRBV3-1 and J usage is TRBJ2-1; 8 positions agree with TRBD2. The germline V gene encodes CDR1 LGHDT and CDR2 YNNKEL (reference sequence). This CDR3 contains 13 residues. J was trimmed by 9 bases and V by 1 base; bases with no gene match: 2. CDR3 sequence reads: CASSQGGGTEQFF. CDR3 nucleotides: TGTGCCAGCAGCCAAGGCGGGGGGACTGAGCAGTTCTTC.

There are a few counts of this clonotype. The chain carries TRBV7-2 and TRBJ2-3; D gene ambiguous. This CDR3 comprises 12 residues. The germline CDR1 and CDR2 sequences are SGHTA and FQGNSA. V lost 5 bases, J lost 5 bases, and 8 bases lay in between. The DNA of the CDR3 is TGTGCCAGCAGCGCGGTAAGAGATACGCAGTATTTT. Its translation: CASSAVRDTQYF.

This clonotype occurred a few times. CDR3 coding DNA: TGTGCCAGCAGTCCCAGACTGGCTAACACCGGGGAGCTGTTTTTT. Protein: CASSPRLANTGELFF. V gene TRBV2 combines with J gene TRBJ2-2; D is unclear. Between the trimmed V and J ends, which lost 5 bases and 2 bases, there was a span of 12 bases. The germline gives CDR1 SNHLY, CDR2 FYNNEI. CDR3 length equals 15 residues.

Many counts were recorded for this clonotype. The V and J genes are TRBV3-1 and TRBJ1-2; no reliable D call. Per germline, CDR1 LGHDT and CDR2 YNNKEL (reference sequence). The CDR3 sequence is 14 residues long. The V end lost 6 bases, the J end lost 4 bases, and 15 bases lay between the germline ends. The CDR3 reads CASSPPFLGYGYTF. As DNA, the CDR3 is TGTGCCAGCAGTCCCCCCTTTCTAGGCTATGGCTACACCTTC. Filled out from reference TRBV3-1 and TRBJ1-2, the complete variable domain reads DTAVSQTPKYLVTQMGNDKSIKCEQNLGHDTMYWYKQDSKKFLKIMFSYNNKELIINETVPNRFSPKSPDKAHLNLHINSLELGDSAVYFCASSPPFLGYGYTFGSGTRLTVV.

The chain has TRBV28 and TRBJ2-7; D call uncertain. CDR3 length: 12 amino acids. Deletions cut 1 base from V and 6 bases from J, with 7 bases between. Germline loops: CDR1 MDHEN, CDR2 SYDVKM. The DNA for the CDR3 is TGTGCCAGCAGTTTATCTTCCCGCGAGCAGTACTTC. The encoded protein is CASSLSSREQYF. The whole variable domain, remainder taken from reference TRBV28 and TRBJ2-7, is DVKVTQSSRYLVKRTGEKVFLECVQDMDHENMFWYRQDPGLGLRLIYFSYDVKMKEKGDIPEGYSVSREKKERFSLILESASTNQTSMYLCASSLSSREQYFGPGTRLTVT.

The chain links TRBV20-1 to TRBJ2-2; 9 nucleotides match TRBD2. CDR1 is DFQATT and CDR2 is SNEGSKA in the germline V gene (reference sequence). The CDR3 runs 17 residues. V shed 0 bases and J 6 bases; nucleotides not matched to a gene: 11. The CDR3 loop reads CSARDLASGIVAGELFF. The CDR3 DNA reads TGCAGTGCTAGAGATTTGGCTAGCGGGATAGTCGCCGGGGAGCTGTTTTTT.

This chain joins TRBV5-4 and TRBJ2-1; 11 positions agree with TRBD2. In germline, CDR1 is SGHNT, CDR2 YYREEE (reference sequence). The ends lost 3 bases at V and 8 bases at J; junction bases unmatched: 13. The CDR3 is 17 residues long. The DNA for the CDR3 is TGTGCCAGCAGCTCCCCAATAGCGGGAGGGCCCGGGTATGAGCAGTTCTTC. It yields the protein CASSSPIAGGPGYEQFF.